One and the same sample provided the 29 T cell receptor beta chains below, sequenced in a study of T cell repertoires in ileal Crohn's disease. TCRdb's copy holds only in-frame clones and misses some; the assay was immunoSEQ multiplex PCR. The sample consists of over 9,500 clones, less than 85% of them appearing once. Sequences were obtained from ileal tissue. The origin of the receptors is an adult with Crohn's disease.

The V and J genes are TRBV5-1 and TRBJ2-1; tentatively, D is TRBD2 (7 bases). Trimming took off 0 bases at V and 5 bases at J, with 15 bases between the two ends. Looked up from germline, CDR1 is SGHRS and CDR2 is YFSETQ. The CDR3 sequence is 16 residues long. For the CDR3, the DNA is TGCGCCAGCAGCTTGGTTGCGGGGGCGATCAACAATGAGCAGTTCTTC. It codes for CASSLVAGAINNEQFF.

This chain links TRBV27 with TRBJ2-5, with 8 nucleotides matching TRBD2. The J call may be mistaken, given a closer DNA end match to TRBJ2-7. This CDR3 region has 13 residues. Germline CDR1 reads MNHEY; CDR2 reads SMNVEV (reference sequence). The DNA for the CDR3 is TGTGCCAGCTCCTCCCAGGGACTAGGCGAGCAGTACTTC. Amino acid sequence: CASSSQGLGEQYF.

The J gene is TRBJ1-4, the V gene TRBV5-1, with TRBD1 as a possible D gene (6 bases). The CDR3 is 13 amino acids. Deletions cut 5 bases from V and 3 bases from J, with 8 bases between. Germline loops: CDR1 SGHRS, CDR2 YFSETQ. The CDR3 is CASRGQPNEKLFF. The CDR3, as DNA: TGCGCCAGCAGAGGACAGCCTAATGAAAAACTGTTTTTT.

This rearrangement joins TRBV7-2 to TRBJ2-2; D is undetermined. This CDR3 contains 15 residues. Per germline, CDR1 SGHTA and CDR2 FQGNSA. The germline V and J ends were trimmed by 1 base and 5 bases, with 11 bases remaining between them. The CDR3 nucleotides are TGTGCCAGCAGCTTAGAACCCAGATGGACCGGGGAGCTGTTTTTT. This codes for CASSLEPRWTGELFF.

A note on this clone: The same CDR3 arises from other DNA sequences in this sample as well. The genes are TRBV11-3 and TRBJ2-3; no clear D gene. CDR3 length: 14 amino acids. V gave up 1 base and J gave up 0 bases, with 5 bases separating them. Per the germline V gene, CDR1 is SGHNT and CDR2 is YENEEA. The CDR3 reads CASSLGQSTDTQYF. The CDR3 DNA is TGTGCCAGCAGCTTAGGGCAGAGCACAGATACGCAGTATTTT.

The gene calls are TRBV25-1 and TRBJ1-1; possibly TRBD1 for D (5 bases). Per the germline V gene, CDR1 is MGHDK and CDR2 is SYGVNS. There are 15 residues in the CDR3. V was trimmed by 2 bases and J by 4 bases, leaving 14 bases between them. In nucleotides, the CDR3 is TGTGCCAGCAGTGAAGATGGGGGAGGCAGCACTGAAGCTTTCTTT. Translated: CASSEDGGGSTEAFF.

The rearrangement links TRBV5-1 to TRBJ2-3; no clear D gene. This CDR3 has 12 residues. Between the trimmed V and J ends, which lost 6 bases and 0 bases, there was a span of 5 bases. Germline CDR1 reads SGHRS; CDR2 reads YFSETQ. The CDR3 nucleotides are TGCGCCAGCACCCAAAGCACAGATACGCAGTATTTT. This sequence encodes CASTQSTDTQYF.

V and J are TRBV28 and TRBJ1-5; 8 bases map to TRBD1. Germline lookup yields CDR1 MDHEN and CDR2 SYDVKM. The V gene end was trimmed by 5 bases and the J gene end by 1 base; junction bases not matched to a gene: 4. This CDR3 spans 15 amino acids. The CDR3 region is CASSKSGGSNQPQHF. For the CDR3, the DNA is TGTGCCAGCAGTAAGTCAGGGGGCAGCAATCAGCCCCAGCATTTT.

The chain employs TRBV7-3 and TRBJ1-2, with 7 positions matching TRBD1. The germline V gene has CDR1 SGHTA and CDR2 FQGTGA. The CDR3 loop spans 16 amino acids. With V trimmed by 2 bases and J by 4 bases, 10 bases remained unmatched. CDR3 DNA sequence: TGTGCCAGCAGCTTAGCCCTACAGGGGAGAACCTATGGCTACACCTTC. Translation gives CASSLALQGRTYGYTF.

The chain has TRBV10-1 and TRBJ2-7, with unresolved D. The ends were cut back, 0 bases at V and 5 bases at J, with 5 bases in the middle. This CDR3 spans 12 amino acids. Per germline, CDR1 WNHNN and CDR2 SYGVQD (reference sequence). Here the CDR3 reads CASSESWHEQYF. CDR3 in DNA: TGCGCCAGCAGTGAGTCTTGGCACGAGCAGTACTTC.

The chain uses TRBV6-1 and TRBJ1-4, with 9 bases fitting TRBD1. V shed 3 bases, J shed 8 bases, and the junction held 4 bases outside the gene matches. The CDR3 extends over 14 amino acids. The germline V gene encodes CDR1 MNHNS and CDR2 SASEGT. The CDR3 region is CASSDTGGNEKLFF. The CDR3 DNA reads as TGTGCCAGCAGTGACACAGGGGGCAACGAAAAACTGTTTTTT.

This clone showed up just a few times. The gene calls are TRBV5-4 and TRBJ1-2; 10 bases line up with TRBD1. J gave up 4 bases and V 3 bases, and 6 bases lay outside the gene matches. There are 15 residues in the CDR3. The V gene's germline CDR1 is SGHNT and CDR2 YYREEE (reference sequence). This chain's CDR3 is CASSSKRQGAYGYTF. CDR3 DNA: TGTGCCAGCAGCTCGAAGCGACAGGGGGCCTATGGCTACACCTTC. The full variable domain, with the rest looked up from reference TRBV5-4 and TRBJ1-2, is ETGVTQSPTHLIKTRGQQVTLRCSSQSGHNTVSWYQQALGQGPQFIFQYYREEENGRGNFPPRFSGLQFPNYSSELNVNALELDDSALYLCASSSKRQGAYGYTFGSGTRLTVV.

The V call is TRBV6-5, the J call TRBJ1-1, with D possibly matching TRBD1 (5 bases). There are 15 residues in the CDR3. CDR1 MNHEY and CDR2 SVGAGI come from the germline V gene. Trimming shortened V by 5 bases and J by 2 bases, and 15 bases separated the two germline ends. The CDR3 DNA is TGTGCCAGCAGTACGACGACAGAGTTCAACACTGAAGCTTTCTTT. As protein: CASSTTTEFNTEAFF.

The V and J genes are TRBV2 and TRBJ2-3, with 8 bases that match TRBD2. With 5 bases clipped from V and 4 bases from J, the junction kept 17 bases outside the gene matches. This CDR3 is built from 18 residues. The germline V gene encodes CDR1 SNHLY and CDR2 FYNNEI. CDR3 residues: CASSPRGGFGSSADTQYF. The CDR3 DNA follows: TGTGCCAGCAGTCCCCGGGGGGGTTTCGGGAGTTCGGCAGATACGCAGTATTTT.

This clone is deemed medium-sized. The rearrangement uses TRBV6-5 and TRBJ1-1; weak D call: TRBD1 (6 bases). V was trimmed by 8 bases and J by 1 base, leaving 17 bases between them. Germline V lookup: CDR1 MNHEY, CDR2 SVGAGI. This CDR3 is 15 amino acids long. The CDR3 protein is CASRLGEDRNTEAFF. The CDR3 bases are TGTGCCAGCCGCCTTGGCGAGGACAGGAACACTGAAGCTTTCTTT.

The CDR3 DNA sequence: TGTGCCAGCTCCCCCGGGACAGGGAACCGGGGTCAGCCCCAGCATTTT. This gives the protein CASSPGTGNRGQPQHF. The chain has TRBV18 and TRBJ1-5; 9 bases match TRBD1. The CDR3 length is 16 residues. V shed 6 bases and J 6 bases; nucleotides not matched to a gene: 12. CDR1 and CDR2 (germline): KGHSH, LQKENI.

The chain links TRBV29-1 to TRBJ2-5; 8 nucleotides line up with TRBD2. The end of the DNA is better explained by TRBJ2-7, so the J call may be wrong. The CDR3 has 15 amino acids. Looked up from germline, CDR1 is SQVTM and CDR2 is ANQGSEA. CDR3 bases: TGCAGCGTTGAGGGGGTGGGGACTAGTCCCTACGAGCAGTACTTC. This gives the protein CSVEGVGTSPYEQYF.

This clone is medium-sized in the sample. The chain uses TRBV5-6 and TRBJ2-4, with 13 bases aligning to TRBD2. J gave up 5 bases and V 5 bases, and 7 bases lay outside the gene matches. The CDR3 length is 16 residues. Germline assignment: CDR1 SGHDT and CDR2 YYEEEE. This CDR3 reads CASRPGLAGPQNIQYF. The DNA for the CDR3 is TGTGCCAGCAGACCGGGACTAGCGGGGCCTCAAAACATTCAGTACTTC.

The V call is TRBV19, the J call TRBJ2-3, with a tentative D call TRBD1 (6 bases). Germline V lookup: CDR1 LNHDA, CDR2 SQIVND (reference sequence). The V end lost 7 bases, the J end lost 1 base, and 12 bases lay between the germline ends. The CDR3 is made up of 14 amino acids. The CDR3 DNA reads as TGTGCCAGTAAAATAAACAGGGGCACAGATACGCAGTATTTT. Translating gives CASKINRGTDTQYF.

The chain uses TRBV5-1 and TRBJ2-3, with 13 bases that match TRBD2. The junction had 6 bases not matched to a gene; V was cut back by 4 bases and J by 1 base. This CDR3 comprises 17 residues. Germline CDR1 is SGHRS and CDR2 is YFSETQ. Written as DNA, the CDR3 is TGCGCCAGCAGCGATACTAGCGGGAGGGCCGGCACAGATACGCAGTATTTT. It codes for CASSDTSGRAGTDTQYF.

The chain uses TRBV5-1 and TRBJ1-1, with TRBD1 matching over 8 bases. The ends lost 5 bases at V and 10 bases at J; junction bases unmatched: 16. This CDR3 spans 15 amino acids. Germline-derived CDR1 and CDR2 are SGHRS and YFSETQ. As DNA, the CDR3 is TGCGCCAGCAGGTCGACAGGGGATCCGGATCGGGTAGCTTTCTTT. It translates to CASRSTGDPDRVAFF.

This rearrangement joins TRBV11-2 to TRBJ1-2; the match to TRBD1 covers 8 bases. CDR1 and CDR2 (germline): SGHAT, FQNNGV. V lost 5 bases, J lost 4 bases, and 3 bases stayed unmatched. The CDR3 is made up of 13 amino acids. CDR3 residues: CASSPGQGYGYTF. The DNA of the CDR3 is TGTGCCAGCAGCCCCGGACAGGGCTATGGCTACACCTTC.

In this sample, this clone turned up a few times. The chain is built from TRBV7-2 and TRBJ1-2; TRBD1 matches 9 bases. The ends lost 4 bases at V and 14 bases at J; junction bases unmatched: 11. This CDR3 contains 13 residues. The germline gives CDR1 SGHTA, CDR2 FQGNSA. For the CDR3, the DNA is TGTGCCAGCAGCTCATCCGGGACAGGGTTAAGGACCTTC. Translation: CASSSSGTGLRTF.

The V call is TRBV2, the J call TRBJ2-3; D remains unclear. The CDR3 has 15 amino acids. Trimming pared 0 bases from V and 2 bases from J, leaving 9 bases between. Germline CDR1 reads SNHLY; CDR2 reads FYNNEI. CDR3 amino acids: CASSEANQNTDTQYF. The DNA for the CDR3 is TGTGCCAGCAGTGAAGCCAATCAAAACACAGATACGCAGTATTTT.

The J gene is TRBJ2-1, the V gene TRBV6-5; D might be TRBD1 (5 bases). The length of the CDR3 is 13 residues. V lost 6 bases to trimming and J lost 6 bases, with 12 bases between them. Germline V gene sequence: CDR1 MNHEY, CDR2 SVGAGI. This CDR3 is CASRRSRVNEQFF. The CDR3 nucleotides are TGTGCCAGCAGACGCTCCAGGGTCAATGAGCAGTTCTTC.

This chain joins TRBV19 and TRBJ2-2; TRBD2 aligns across 10 bases. From germline, CDR1 is LNHDA and CDR2 SQIVND (reference sequence). Trimming cost V 3 bases and J 3 bases; bases outside gene matches: 4. The CDR3 sequence is 16 residues long. The CDR3 DNA follows: TGTGCCAGTAGTATTAGCGGGAGGATCGACACCGGGGAGCTGTTTTTT. This codes for CASSISGRIDTGELFF. Complete variable domain (other parts from reference TRBV19 and TRBJ2-2): DGGITQSPKYLFRKEGQNVTLSCEQNLNHDAMYWYRQDPGQGLRLIYYSQIVNDFQKGDIAEGYSVSREKKESFPLTVTSAQKNPTAFYLCASSISGRIDTGELFFGEGSRLTVL.

This clone was picked up a small number of times. The V gene is TRBV6-5, the J gene TRBJ2-7, with 8 bases matching TRBD2. CDR3 length equals 14 residues. CDR1 is MNHEY and CDR2 is SVGAGI in the germline V gene. V lost 7 bases, J lost 6 bases, and 11 bases stayed unmatched. CDR3 region: CASTTSRGGSEQYF. In DNA form, the CDR3 reads TGTGCCAGCACTACAAGCCGGGGGGGCTCCGAGCAGTACTTC.

The V and J genes are TRBV5-6 and TRBJ2-7; possibly TRBD1 for D (5 bases). The CDR3 length is 13 residues. The germline V and J ends were trimmed by 6 bases and 6 bases, with 16 bases remaining between them. The germline V gene encodes CDR1 SGHDT and CDR2 YYEEEE. Here the CDR3 reads CASKARALGEQYF. CDR3 nucleotides: TGTGCCAGCAAGGCCAGGGCCTTGGGCGAGCAGTACTTC.

The CDR3 loop reads CASSLGTGGKNIQYF. The CDR3 coding sequence is TGTGCCAGCAGCTTAGGGACGGGGGGGAAAAACATTCAGTACTTC. The chain joins TRBV7-2 to TRBJ2-4; 8 bases are a match to TRBD2. Germline CDR1 SGHTA, CDR2 FQGNSA. The J segment lost 4 bases and the V segment lost 1 base, leaving 3 bases of the junction unmatched. CDR3 length equals 15 residues. Looking up the rest from reference TRBV7-2 and TRBJ2-4 gives the full variable domain: GAGVSQSPSNKVTEKGKDVELRCDPISGHTALYWYRQSLGQGLEFLIYFQGNSAPDKSGLPSDRFSAERTGGSVSTLTIQRTQQEDSAVYLCASSLGTGGKNIQYFGAGTRLSVL.